Presented here are 9 T cell receptor beta chains from one specimen sequenced in a study of regulatory T cells in long-lasting Graves disease. The time point was: newly diagnosed GD, antithyroid drugs for less than 3 months. Extracted PBMC RNA gave rise to the TCR library. Arm-PCR of CDR3 regions with iRepertoire HTBI primers generated TCR beta libraries. TCRdb ran MiXCR on the multiplex PCR reads and lists one entry per CDR3 protein. This sample has 400,000 to 550,000 distinct CDR3 sequences, with roughly 15% found just once. A further study also used this sample, focusing on T cells in Graves' hyperthyroidism and ophthalmopathy.

The material was peripheral blood mononuclear cells (PBMCs), obtained at new diagnosis, from a patient treated with antithyroid drugs. These receptors originate from a woman aged 18-29 years with Graves disease.

This chain joins TRBV6-2 or TRBV6-3 and TRBJ2-1, with D uncertain. CDR3 size: 13 residues. V lost 4 bases, J lost 9 bases, and 13 bases lay in between. CDR1 is MNHEY, CDR2 SVGEGT, per germline. In DNA form, the CDR3 reads TGTGCCAGCAGTTTTGGAGTCGGCGGTGAGCAGTTCTTC. It encodes CASSFGVGGEQFF.

The rearrangement joins TRBV7-2 to TRBJ2-1, with D perhaps TRBD1 or TRBD2 (5 bases each). In germline, CDR1 is SGHTA, CDR2 FQGNSA. Trimming took off 2 bases at V and 9 bases at J, with 23 bases between the two ends. CDR3 length equals 17 residues. The DNA for the CDR3 is TGTGCCAGCAGCTTACGGCGGGTAGGATTCCTTGGGGGTGAGCAGTTCTTC. Its protein is CASSLRRVGFLGGEQFF.

The J gene is TRBJ2-1, the V gene TRBV7-8; 7 positions match TRBD1. CDR1 SGHVS and CDR2 FQNEAQ come from the germline V gene. Trimming removed 6 bases from V and 6 bases from J; junction bases left unmatched: 11. The CDR3 covers 15 residues. CDR3 in DNA: TGTGCCAGCAGACGTGCGTCAGGGGGATTCAATGAGCAGTTCTTC. This translates into CASRRASGGFNEQFF.

This clonotype showed up just a few times. The chain is built from TRBV6-1 and TRBJ2-2, with a possible D match to TRBD1 (6 bases). The ends were cut back, 7 bases at V and 3 bases at J, with 21 bases in the middle. Germline V gives CDR1 MNHNS, CDR2 SASEGT. This CDR3 has 17 amino acids. The CDR3 sequence is CASISTRQADYTGELFF. The CDR3 DNA is TGTGCCAGCATTTCTACTCGACAGGCGGATTACACCGGGGAGCTGTTTTTT.

This clonotype was seen many times. The chain combines TRBV5-1 with TRBJ2-1; TRBD1 might be the D (8 bases). Trimming shortened V by 3 bases and J by 1 base, and 17 bases separated the two germline ends. The CDR3 totals 17 residues. The germline V gene has CDR1 SGHRS and CDR2 YFSETQ. This CDR3 is CASSSGTGGGSYNEQFF. The DNA of the CDR3 is TGCGCCAGCAGCTCAGGGACAGGCGGGGGATCCTACAATGAGCAGTTCTTC.

As to this clonotype: Germline and junction disagree at one end, which may indicate a read error. The V and J genes are TRBV10-1 and TRBJ2-3, with TRBD2 matching over 14 bases. CDR1 and CDR2 (germline): WNHNN, SYGVQD (reference sequence). CDR3 length: 16 amino acids. The CDR3 sequence: CASAGTSGSHVDTQFF. CDR3 DNA: TGCGCCAGCGCCGGGACTAGCGGGAGTCACGTTGATACGCAGTTTTTT.

This chain joins TRBV6-1 and TRBJ2-7; D is possibly TRBD2 (5 bases). V was clipped by 8 bases and J by 3 bases, with 14 bases between them. The CDR3 loop spans 13 amino acids. Looked up from germline, CDR1 is MNHNS and CDR2 is SASEGT. CDR3 region: CASSRTEDYEQYF. CDR3 nucleotide sequence: TGTGCCAGCTCGAGGACTGAGGACTACGAGCAGTACTTC.

This clonotype was observed at least ten times. This chain joins TRBV11-2 and TRBJ2-1; 11 bases map to TRBD1. The CDR3 length is 17 residues. Germline V gene sequence: CDR1 SGHAT, CDR2 FQNNGV. The trim removed 0 bases at V and 7 bases at J, leaving 8 bases unmatched. CDR3 region: CASSLDIGQGARNEQFF. CDR3 nucleotides: TGTGCCAGCAGCTTAGATATTGGACAGGGGGCAAGGAATGAGCAGTTCTTC. Complete variable domain (other parts from reference TRBV11-2 and TRBJ2-1): EAGVAQSPRYKIIEKRQSVAFWCNPISGHATLYWYQQILGQGPKLLIQFQNNGVVDDSQLPKDRFSAERLKGVDSTLKIQPAKLEDSAVYLCASSLDIGQGARNEQFFGPGTRLTVL.

As for this clonotype: This may arise from a read error, as a much more abundant clone is one base away. The chain links TRBV12-3 or TRBV12-4 to TRBJ2-4; TRBD2 matches at 15 bases. Trimming removed 3 bases from V and 13 bases from J; junction bases left unmatched: 7. This CDR3 is 15 amino acids long. CDR3 protein: CASSFGLAGGHEQYF. The CDR3 nucleotides are TGTGCCAGCAGTTTCGGACTAGCGGGGGGGCATGAGCAGTACTTC.